The 5 T cell receptor beta chains given below trace back to one sample, sequenced in a study of blood T cell repertoires in COVID-19. Assay: immunoSEQ multiplex PCR; the TCRdb copy retains only in-frame clones and omits some. The sample holds 300,000 or so clones; around 86% are singletons and the top ten take about 4.2%. Sequencing was done on a sample of PBMCs or T cells enriched from blood (not recorded which). Receptors originate from a middle-aged woman with acute COVID-19.

The CDR3: CATSRGTKFTDTQYF. CDR3 DNA: TGTGCCACCAGCAGAGGGACTAAATTCACAGATACGCAGTATTTT. This rearrangement joins TRBV15 to TRBJ2-3; D perhaps matches TRBD2 (6 bases). V was shortened by 1 base and J by 2 bases, with 10 bases between the two germline ends. Germline values: CDR1 LNHNV, CDR2 YYDKDF (reference sequence). The CDR3 is 15 amino acids.

Note on this clone: Mismatch with germline at one junction end may stem from a read error. The same CDR3 can be traced to other DNA sequences in this sample. The chain joins TRBV7-9 to TRBJ2-1; tentatively, D is TRBD1 (5 bases). The germline V gene has CDR1 SEHNR and CDR2 FQNEAQ (reference sequence). The CDR3 has 13 amino acids. The CDR3 sequence: CASSLARANEQFF. CDR3 in DNA: TGTGCCAGCAGTTTAGCCAGGGCCAATGAGCAGTTCTTC.

The chain carries TRBV12-5 and TRBJ2-7, with a tentative D call TRBD1 (5 bases). Per the germline V gene, CDR1 is LGHNT and CDR2 is FRNRAP. This CDR3 spans 16 amino acids. Trimming took 0 bases from V and 2 from J, leaving 14 bases between them. CDR3 loop: CASGLVVGREPYEQYF. As DNA, the CDR3 is TGTGCTAGTGGTTTGGTAGTTGGCAGGGAACCCTACGAGCAGTACTTC.

This clone was seen only once. The chain employs TRBV18 and TRBJ1-3; 9 nucleotides line up with TRBD1. Germline CDR1 and CDR2: KGHSH and LQKENI. This CDR3 comprises 19 residues. V dropped 4 bases and J dropped 0; count of bases not matched to a gene: 13. CDR3 DNA sequence: TGTGCCAGCTCACTCTGGACAGGGGCCATCGTGGCCTCTGGAAACACCATATATTTT. Protein: CASSLWTGAIVASGNTIYF.

The chain couples TRBV9 to TRBJ2-2, with 9 bases lining up with TRBD2. Trimming took 3 bases from V and 5 from J; bases not matched to a gene: 14. The CDR3 is 18 residues long. Germline values: CDR1 SGDLS, CDR2 YYNGEE. The CDR3 sequence is CASSAASGAWGRTGELFF. Here the CDR3 DNA reads TGTGCCAGCAGCGCCGCTAGCGGGGCTTGGGGTAGAACCGGGGAGCTGTTTTTT.